Below, 15 T cell receptor beta chains from the same sample are listed, as sequenced in a study of blood T cell repertoires in COVID-19. Assay: immunoSEQ multiplex PCR; the TCRdb copy retains only in-frame clones and omits some. Of approximately 220,000 clones in the sample, about 87% were seen once. Sequencing input: peripheral blood. These receptor sequences come from a man between 60 and 75 years old who had recovered from COVID-19.

The chain uses TRBV5-1 and TRBJ2-7, with 13 bases that match TRBD2. The CDR3 contains 16 residues. After removal of 7 bases from V and 5 bases from J, the junction contained 12 bases not matched to a gene. Germline-derived CDR1 and CDR2 are SGHRS and YFSETQ. The CDR3 nucleotides are TGCGCCAGCGGCAAAGCGACTAGCGGGGGGTTGAACGAGCAGTACTTC. Amino acid sequence: CASGKATSGGLNEQYF.

This chain links TRBV7-2 with TRBJ2-7; tentative D call: TRBD2 (6 bases). Trimming shortened V by 1 base and J by 5 bases, and 15 bases separated the two germline ends. The CDR3 is made up of 15 amino acids. Germline CDR1 and CDR2: SGHTA and FQGNSA. The CDR3: CASSLGQGGMNEQYF. For the CDR3, the DNA is TGTGCCAGCAGCTTAGGGCAGGGAGGAATGAACGAGCAGTACTTC.

CDR3 loop: CASSPGGPTNTGELFF. DNA of the CDR3: TGTGCCAGCTCACCAGGAGGACCGACGAACACCGGGGAGCTGTTTTTT. The chain is built from TRBV18 and TRBJ2-2; maybe TRBD2 (5 bases). This CDR3 region has 16 residues. Germline V CDR1 and CDR2: KGHSH, LQKENI. V lost 2 bases and J 0 bases, leaving 10 bases between the germline ends. Full variable domain (remainder filled in from reference TRBV18 and TRBJ2-2): NAGVMQNPRHLVRRRGQEARLRCSPMKGHSHVYWYRQLPEEGLKFMVYLQKENIIDESGMPKERFSAEFPKEGPSILRIQQVVRGDSAAYFCASSPGGPTNTGELFFGEGSRLTVL.

V and J are TRBV28 and TRBJ2-7; 9 nucleotides agree with TRBD2. V lost 6 bases, J lost 4 bases, and 16 bases stayed unmatched. Germline CDR1 reads MDHEN; CDR2 reads SYDVKM. The CDR3 has 17 amino acids. DNA of the CDR3: TGTGCCAGCAGAGGGGCTAGCGGGACCTCCGAGGGGTACGAGCAGTACTTC. Encoded protein: CASRGASGTSEGYEQYF.

V is TRBV3-1 (or the pseudogene TRBV3-2) and J is TRBJ2-7; no clear D gene. CDR3 length: 13 amino acids. Per germline, CDR1 LGHDT and CDR2 YNNKEL (reference sequence). The V gene lost 0 bases and the J gene lost 5 bases, with 8 bases spanning the gap. In DNA form, the CDR3 reads TGTGCCAGCAGCCAAGATTTTCGGGACGAGCAGTACTTC. Translated, it gives CASSQDFRDEQYF.

V is TRBV27 and J is TRBJ2-2, with 10 bases lining up with TRBD1. CDR3 length equals 21 residues. Germline V gene lookup returns CDR1 MNHEY and CDR2 SMNVEV (reference sequence). J gave up 4 bases and V 2 bases, and 19 bases lay outside the gene matches. The CDR3: CASSLPPPGQGQSRGTGELFF. The CDR3 region has the DNA TGTGCCAGCAGTTTACCGCCACCGGGACAGGGGCAATCTCGTGGCACCGGGGAGCTGTTTTTT.

The chain couples TRBV7-2 to TRBJ2-1, with D perhaps matching TRBD1 (6 bases). Trimming shortened V by 8 bases and J by 6 bases, and 14 bases separated the two germline ends. This CDR3 comprises 13 residues. Germline V gene lookup returns CDR1 SGHTA and CDR2 FQGNSA. The CDR3 DNA reads as TGTGCCAGCGGCACGGCAGGGGTCAATGAGCAGTTCTTC. It yields the protein CASGTAGVNEQFF. Supplemented by reference TRBV7-2 and TRBJ2-1, the full variable domain reads GAGVSQSPSNKVTEKGKDVELRCDPISGHTALYWYRQSLGQGLEFLIYFQGNSAPDKSGLPSDRFSAERTGGSVSTLTIQRTQQEDSAVYLCASGTAGVNEQFFGPGTRLTVL.

The gene calls are TRBV5-5 and TRBJ1-2; 8 bases line up with TRBD1. Germline values: CDR1 SGHKS, CDR2 YYEKEE (reference sequence). CDR3 length: 16 amino acids. The V gene end was trimmed by 2 bases and the J gene end by 3 bases; junction bases not matched to a gene: 9. The CDR3 protein is CASSLLPGQEYYGYTF. Here the CDR3 DNA reads TGTGCCAGCAGCTTACTACCGGGACAGGAGTACTATGGCTACACCTTC.

This clone came up a few times. V is TRBV19 and J is TRBJ1-5; the D is unclear. Trimming pared 5 bases from V and 4 bases from J, leaving 12 bases between. The CDR3 has 14 amino acids. The germline V gene has CDR1 LNHDA and CDR2 SQIVND (reference sequence). The CDR3 spells CASSLDGYNQPQHF. DNA of the CDR3: TGTGCCAGTAGTCTCGACGGGTATAATCAGCCCCAGCATTTT.

The chain employs TRBV6-5 and TRBJ2-5, with 7 bases aligning to TRBD1. The CDR3 extends over 16 amino acids. V was pared by 2 bases and J by 5 bases, with 11 bases of the junction left unmatched. Per the germline V gene, CDR1 is MNHEY and CDR2 is SVGAGI. For the CDR3, the DNA is TGTGCCAGCAGTTACCCAGGTCGGACAGGCAAGGAGACCCAGTACTTC. Translation: CASSYPGRTGKETQYF.

The chain links TRBV29-1 to TRBJ1-2; 7 bases line up with TRBD1. The length of the CDR3 is 13 residues. From germline, CDR1 is SQVTM and CDR2 ANQGSEA. Trimming removed 7 bases from V and 3 bases from J; junction bases left unmatched: 8. Here the CDR3 reads CSAVRQGYYGYTF. CDR3 sequence (DNA): TGCAGCGCCGTCAGACAGGGCTACTATGGCTACACCTTC.

Remarks on this clone: A read error may account for a junction end that differs from germline. The chain is built from TRBV30 and TRBJ1-3, with D unresolved. CDR1 and CDR2 (germline): GTSNPN, SVGIG (reference sequence). The CDR3 totals 11 residues. The CDR3: CAWSSVNTIYF. In DNA, the CDR3 is TGTGCCTGGAGTTCTGTAAACACCATATATTTT.

The genes are TRBV9 and TRBJ1-3, with TRBD1 as a possible D gene (6 bases). Trimming removed 4 bases at V and 0 bases at J, with 8 bases between. Germline loops: CDR1 SGDLS, CDR2 YYNGEE. The CDR3 has 14 residues. CDR3: CASSWDTSGNTIYF. The CDR3, as DNA: TGTGCCAGCAGCTGGGACACCTCTGGAAACACCATATATTTT.

The chain combines TRBV7-3 with TRBJ2-3, with a weak D call TRBD1 (6 bases). Germline V gene lookup returns CDR1 SGHTA and CDR2 FQGTGA. The CDR3 has 15 amino acids. V lost 4 bases and J 1 base, leaving 12 bases between the germline ends. CDR3 residues: CASSWGTPRTDTQYF. The DNA for the CDR3 is TGTGCCAGCAGCTGGGGGACACCTCGCACAGATACGCAGTATTTT.

This sequence joins TRBV5-4 and TRBJ2-3; D is unresolved. This CDR3 is built from 14 residues. Germline-derived CDR1 and CDR2 are SGHNT and YYREEE (reference sequence). Trimming stripped 4 bases from V and 0 bases from J, with 9 bases between. CDR3 DNA: TGTGCCAGCAGCCTGATACAGAGCACAGATACGCAGTATTTT. Translation gives CASSLIQSTDTQYF. Supplemented by reference TRBV5-4 and TRBJ2-3, the full variable domain reads ETGVTQSPTHLIKTRGQQVTLRCSSQSGHNTVSWYQQALGQGPQFIFQYYREEENGRGNFPPRFSGLQFPNYSSELNVNALELDDSALYLCASSLIQSTDTQYFGPGTRLTVL.